These 3 T cell receptor beta chains originate from one sample sequenced in a study of metastatic and nonmetastatic thyroid tumors. Thyroid surgery was performed in patients who had received no treatment beforehand. TCRdb reanalyzed the PCR reads via MiXCR. In the table there are 30,000 to 35,000 clones, around 20% of which are singletons. Input material: blood. These receptors originate from a female donor with papillary thyroid cancer or a benign thyroid nodule (not recorded which). Some clones in this sample may be carry-over from other donors' samples.

The chain employs TRBV12-3 or TRBV12-4 and TRBJ2-1; 9 bases are a match to TRBD2. V shed 5 bases and J 10 bases; nucleotides not matched to a gene: 3. The CDR3 runs to 12 residues. CDR3 protein: CASSKSGREQFF. CDR3 DNA: TGTGCCAGCAGTAAGAGCGGGAGGGAGCAGTTCTTC.

This clone was counted between two and nine times. The chain couples TRBV28 to TRBJ2-7; D gene uncertain. This CDR3 is built from 13 residues. V gave up 6 bases and J gave up 1 base, with 10 bases separating them. Per the germline V gene, CDR1 is MDHEN and CDR2 is SYDVKM. CDR3 DNA sequence: TGTGCCAGCAGGGGCAGTCCTTCCTACGAGCAGTACTTC. Encoded protein: CASRGSPSYEQYF.

Comments on this clone: Germline is not matched at one junction end, which may reflect a read error. V usage is TRBV6-9 and J usage is TRBJ1-3; D ambiguous. The CDR3 covers 12 residues. Per germline, CDR1 MNHGY and CDR2 SVAAGI. The CDR3 reads CASSNSGNTIYF. In DNA form, the CDR3 reads TGTGCCAGCAGTAATTCTGGAAACACCATATATTTT.